This T cell receptor (beta chain) emerged from a study of cytomegalovirus exposure and HLA in healthy donors. Study-level results: Sequencing had likely introduced a cluster of highly shared sequence variants as an artifact. The analysis excluded some indistinguishable V segments, including TRBV6-2 and TRBV6-3. The listing of roughly 160 TCR beta chains classed them as cytomegalovirus-associated. A missense variant in DCLRE1C was later tied to TCR beta V- and J-gene trimming.

This CDR3 is 14 amino acids long. The V and J ends lost 6 bases and 2 bases, in that order; junction bases with no gene match: 7. Germline V gene sequence: CDR1 SGHRS, CDR2 YFSETQ. The primer mix had 60 Vbeta and 13 Jbeta primers. TCRdb's table, derived via immunoSEQ multiplex PCR, lists solely in-frame clones and lacks some. This sample has around 94,000 clones; less than 90% occur once, and the top ten carry just over 2.5%. Turning to this clone: The antigen remains undetermined.

This receptor was obtained from a man aged 40-49 years in good health and CMV-seronegative. Input material: PBMCs. V usage is TRBV5-1 and J usage is TRBJ2-5; 7 nucleotides match TRBD2. The CDR3 nucleotides read TGCGCCAGCAACTGGCGGGGGTTACAAGAGACCCAGTACTTC. Its translation is CASNWRGLQETQYF.